This T cell receptor (beta chain) was captured by sequencing in a study of blood T cell repertoires in COVID-19. The wider study: Both acute and convalescent COVID-19 samples were obtained from the United States, Italy and Spain. Nucleic acid was either cDNA or gDNA, and it came from T cells, B-cell-depleted T cells, or PBMCs.

Trimming shortened V by 4 bases and J by 2 bases, and 16 bases separated the two germline ends. The germline V gene encodes CDR1 SGDLS and CDR2 YYNGEE. The CDR3 totals 16 residues. Seattle participants joined during active infection and were tracked over time. Under the authors' procedure: Cell counts per sample came from amplifying reference gene primers. TCRdb's copy holds only in-frame clones and misses some; the assay was immunoSEQ multiplex PCR. V, J and clone size were drawn from that table, and D and trimming were deduced from the DNA. Of 70,000 to 95,000 clones in the sample, approximately 88% were seen once.

This chain uses TRBV9 with TRBJ1-3; the D is unclear. Source material: peripheral blood. The sequence came from a man in his forties or fifties with COVID-19, enrolled during active disease. The CDR3 spells CASSILPRGTGNTIYF. The CDR3 DNA sequence: TGTGCCAGCAGCATCTTGCCGCGAGGGACTGGAAACACCATATATTTT.